A selection of T cell receptor beta chains follows, all from one sample in a study of neurological immune-mediated disorders. TCRdb analysed the 5' RACE reads with MiXCR anew, one entry per CDR3 protein. This table has roughly 70,000 distinct CDR3 sequences, 5.2% appearing once. The source material was PBMCs. Receptors originate from a woman under 40 with multiple sclerosis. CDR3s include the opening cysteine and the closing phenylalanine or tryptophan. Each record gives: D gene, clone size, J gene, V gene, CDR3 DNA, CDR3 protein. A D gene is named only where the DNA matches it firmly. Where a row states a size, it is once, few, many or the class of an expanded clone; other rows omit it.

>TRBD2|many|TRBJ2-6|TRBV6-6
TGTGCCAGCAGTTACGGGGGGGGTGAGGCCAACGTCCTGACTTTC
CASSYGGGEANVLTF
>-|few|TRBJ2-1|TRBV28
TGTGCCAGCACCCAGGGCCCCAATGAGCAGTTCTTC
CASTQGPNEQFF
>-|many|TRBJ2-4|TRBV4-1
TGCGCCAGCAGCCAAGGTCCACTAGCCAAAAACATTCAGTACTTC
CASSQGPLAKNIQYF
>-|many|TRBJ2-3|TRBV6-1
TGTGCCAGCAGTGAAAACCCTAGCACAGATACGCAGTATTTT
CASSENPSTDTQYF
>TRBD2|-|TRBJ2-1|TRBV7-2
TGTGCCAGCAGGGCGGGCCGGGGACTAGCGGGGGGCCCCCGCTACAATGAGCAGTTCTTC
CASRAGRGLAGGPRYNEQFF
>-|few|TRBJ2-7|TRBV7-8
TGTGCCAGCAGCCCCTATCCCTACGAGCAGTACTTC
CASSPYPYEQYF
>-|many|TRBJ2-3|TRBV12-3/TRBV12-4
TGTGCCAGCAGTCCCGACACCCACACAGATACGCAGTATTTT
CASSPDTHTDTQYF
>-|many|TRBJ1-1|TRBV15
TGTGCCACCAGCAGAGATCTGGGCGGGAACACTGAAGCTTTCTTT
CATSRDLGGNTEAFF
>-|many|TRBJ2-7|TRBV10-2
TGCGCCAGCAACCTAGGGACGGAGAACCCCTACGAGCAGTACTTC
CASNLGTENPYEQYF
>-|few|TRBJ1-1|TRBV3-1
TGTGCCAGCAGCCAAGGCTCGCTTATGAACACTGAAGCTTTCTTT
CASSQGSLMNTEAFF
>-|few|TRBJ1-6|TRBV6-5
TGTGCCAGCAGCTCTCGGTCCGGGAATTCACCCCTCAACTTT
CASSSRSGNSPLNF
>-|many|TRBJ1-5|TRBV7-2
TGTGCCAGCAGCTTAGACGGAGGGCGTCAGCCCCAGCATTTT
CASSLDGGRQPQHF
>TRBD1|many|TRBJ1-6|TRBV5-1
TGCGCCAGCAGCACGACGGACAGGGCGAATTCACCCCTCCACTTT
CASSTTDRANSPLHF
>TRBD2|-|TRBJ2-2|TRBV20-1
TGCAGTGCTATCCAATTTAGCGGGGACACCGGGGAGCTGTTTTTT
CSAIQFSGDTGELFF
>-|many|TRBJ1-2|TRBV4-1
TGCGCCAGCAGCCGTGCGGGGGGTCCGAACCTCTATGGCTACACCTTC
CASSRAGGPNLYGYTF
>-|many|TRBJ1-1|TRBV20-1
TGCAGTGCTAGAGCCCCCGCGACAGGTTCCACTGAAGCTTTCTTT
CSARAPATGSTEAFF
>-|many|TRBJ2-3|TRBV7-9
TGTGCCAGCAGCTTAGCGTTAACAGGGCGGGCAGATACGCAGTATTTT
CASSLALTGRADTQYF
>TRBD2|few|TRBJ2-1|TRBV20-1
TGCAGTGCTAGATTACGAGGACTAGCGGGGGGAAGCTCCTACAATGAGCAGTTCTTC
CSARLRGLAGGSSYNEQFF
>-|many|TRBJ1-2|TRBV5-1
TGCGCCAGCAGCTTGGAATCGGCAGGGTGGGGCTACACCTTC
CASSLESAGWGYTF
>-|many|TRBJ1-2|TRBV10-2
TGCGCCAGCAGTAAGACGGACGTACATTATGGCTACACCTTC
CASSKTDVHYGYTF
>-|many|TRBJ1-4|TRBV11-2
TGTGCCAGCAGACCTACAGGGTTCGGGGAAAAACTGTTTTTT
CASRPTGFGEKLFF
>TRBD2|many|TRBJ2-2|TRBV10-2
TGCGCCGCCTGGTCGGCGGGGCTAGCGGGGGGGCCGAACACCGGGGAGCTGTTTTTT
CAAWSAGLAGGPNTGELFF
>-|many|TRBJ1-2|TRBV10-3
TGTGCCATCAGGGCTACAGGGCAAAGGGCTAACTATGGCTACACCTTC
CAIRATGQRANYGYTF
>-|many|TRBJ2-3|TRBV15
TGTGCCACCAGCCCGGACCCGAGCACAGATACGCAGTATTTT
CATSPDPSTDTQYF
>TRBD1|few|TRBJ1-2|TRBV20-1
TGCAGTGCTCGACAGGGGAAAGGAAACTATGGCTACACCTTC
CSARQGKGNYGYTF
>-|many|TRBJ2-5|TRBV7-9
TGTGCCAGCAGCTTAGGAGGTCAAGAGACCCAGTACTTC
CASSLGGQETQYF
>-|many|TRBJ1-1|TRBV9
TGTGCCAGCAGCGTAGAGCCGGGTCACGCGAACACTGAAGCTTTCTTT
CASSVEPGHANTEAFF
>TRBD1|-|TRBJ2-7|TRBV7-9
TGTGCCAGCAGCTTGGTCCGACAGGGACCTCAGCAGTACTTC
CASSLVRQGPQQYF
>-|many|TRBJ1-6|TRBV5-1
TGCGCCAGCAGCTTGGGCCCTCTTAATTCACCCCTCCACTTT
CASSLGPLNSPLHF
>TRBD1|few|TRBJ1-5|TRBV15
TGTGCCACCAGCCTTTTTGGGACAGGGGGTCAGCCCCAGAATTTT
CATSLFGTGGQPQNF
>TRBD2|-|TRBJ2-5|TRBV20-1
TGCAGTGCTAGCGGACTAGCGGGGGAAGAGACCCAGTACTTC
CSASGLAGEETQYF
>-|many|TRBJ1-1|TRBV4-1
TGCGCCAGCAGCCAAGATGGGCCCCCGAGCCGGAACACTGAAGCTTTCTTT
CASSQDGPPSRNTEAFF
>TRBD1|many|TRBJ1-1|TRBV6-1
TGTGCCAGCAGTGGAAGGACAGGGGGCAGAACTGAAGCTTTCTTT
CASSGRTGGRTEAFF
>TRBD1|many|TRBJ2-4|TRBV20-1
TGCAGTGCTTTACAGGGGGTGGAAAACATTCAGTACTTC
CSALQGVENIQYF
>-|-|TRBJ2-6|TRBV6-5
TGTGCCAGCAGTTACACCCGAGGGGCTGGGGCCAACGTCCTGACTTTC
CASSYTRGAGANVLTF
>-|many|TRBJ2-3|TRBV5-1
TGCGCCAGCAGCTACAACACAGATACGCAGTATTTT
CASSYNTDTQYF
>-|many|TRBJ2-5|TRBV5-1
TGCGCCAGCAGCTTGGGCTGGAGGGAGACCCAGTACTTC
CASSLGWRETQYF
>-|many|TRBJ2-2|TRBV7-8
TGTGCCAGCAGCTTGCTCAGGGGCGCCAACACCGGGGAGCTGTTTTTT
CASSLLRGANTGELFF
>-|few|TRBJ1-1|TRBV7-8
TGTGCCAGCAGCTTAGCCTTAGGCAGGGAAAAGAACACTGAAGCTTTCTTT
CASSLALGREKNTEAFF
>-|many|TRBJ1-1|TRBV12-3/TRBV12-4
TGTGCCAGTGAGGGAATAAACACTTTCTTT
CASEGINTFF
>-|-|TRBJ1-5|TRBV20-1
TGCAGTGCTACCCCGCCATGGGACCGGGTAAATCAGCCCCAGAATTTT
CSATPPWDRVNQPQNF
>-|few|TRBJ1-5|TRBV15
TGTGCCACCAGCAGGGACGTTGCCCAGCCCCAGAATTTT
CATSRDVAQPQNF
>-|many|TRBJ1-1|TRBV7-9
TGTGCCAGCAGCTTCGGGGTTAGCACTGAAGCTTTCTTT
CASSFGVSTEAFF
>TRBD1|many|TRBJ2-7|TRBV5-1
TGCGCCAGCAGCTTGTATTCCGGGACAGAGTCCTACGAGCAGTACTTC
CASSLYSGTESYEQYF
>-|few|TRBJ2-3|TRBV7-7
TGTGCTAGCAGCTTAGTCCGCACAGATACGCAGTATTTT
CASSLVRTDTQYF
>TRBD2|few|TRBJ2-5|TRBV10-1
TGCGCCAGCAGTGAGGAGCGGGAATTGGAGACCCAGTACTTC
CASSEERELETQYF
>-|many|TRBJ1-3|TRBV20-1
TGCAGTGCTAGGCCGGGGTCCGGAAACACCATATATTTT
CSARPGSGNTIYF
>-|few|TRBJ2-2|TRBV7-6
TGTGCCAGCAGCATGAGCAGGGATTTTTACACCGGGGAGCTGTTTTTT
CASSMSRDFYTGELFF
>-|many|TRBJ1-5|TRBV5-6
TGTGCCAGCAGCCCTGGGGGGATTAATCAGCCCCAGCATTTT
CASSPGGINQPQHF
>-|few|TRBJ2-7|TRBV12-3/TRBV12-4
TGTGCCAGCAGTTTAGCCCGAGGGGGAACCTACGAGCAGTACTTC
CASSLARGGTYEQYF
>-|many|TRBJ1-3|TRBV5-6
TGTGCCAGCAGCTCCTCGGGGGAAGTGAACACCATATATTTT
CASSSSGEVNTIYF
>TRBD2|many|TRBJ2-7|TRBV5-1
TGCGCCAGCAGCCCTAGCGGGGGGGCCTACGAGCAGTACTTC
CASSPSGGAYEQYF
>-|many|TRBJ2-3|TRBV20-1
TGCAGTGCTAGAATTAGGGCGGGGAACACAGATACGCAGTATTTT
CSARIRAGNTDTQYF
>TRBD1|few|TRBJ1-1|TRBV5-1
TGCGCCAGCAGCTCCGGACAGGGAGGGACCTCGGCTGAAGCTTTCTTT
CASSSGQGGTSAEAFF
>-|-|TRBJ1-1|TRBV7-3
TGTGCCAGCAGCCCCAAGGGACCCACTGAAGCTTTCTTT
CASSPKGPTEAFF
>-|few|TRBJ2-7|TRBV21-1
TGTGCCAGCAGCAAAGACCCCTTAACCTCAAACTTTAACCACGACTACGAGCAGTACTTC
CASSKDPLTSNFNHDYEQYF
>-|-|TRBJ2-1|TRBV20-1
TGCAGTGCTAGGATGGGGGGCCAAGCCTACAATGAGCAGATCTTC
CSARMGGQAYNEQIF
>-|many|TRBJ2-7|TRBV29-1
TGCAGCGTTGAAGTTTCGGCAGGGAGGCAGTACTTC
CSVEVSAGRQYF
>-|-|TRBJ2-3|TRBV6-1
TGTGCCAGCAGTGAAGGCTGGGCAGATACGCAGTATTTT
CASSEGWADTQYF